These 15 T cell receptor beta chains originate from one sample sequenced in a study of PD-1 blockade in mismatch repair-deficient tumors. Profiling relied on immunoSEQ multiplex PCR, and the TCRdb table lists in-frame clones only, not all of them. Of about 25,000 clones in the sample, around 85% are singletons; the top ten hold about 3%. Sequenced material: PBMCs, taken before pembrolizumab treatment. The source of these receptors is an adult with mismatch repair-deficient cancer.

This rearrangement joins TRBV18 to TRBJ2-5, with 8 bases aligning to TRBD2. CDR1 is KGHSH and CDR2 is LQKENI in the germline V gene. This CDR3 is 14 amino acids long. With 3 bases clipped from V and 2 bases from J, the junction kept 2 bases outside the gene matches. DNA for the CDR3: TGTGCCAGCTCACCGGGACTAGGACAAGAGACCCAGTACTTC. This codes for CASSPGLGQETQYF.

The chain combines TRBV7-9 with TRBJ1-1, with D hard to call. CDR3 size: 14 residues. The V gene's germline CDR1 is SEHNR and CDR2 FQNEAQ (reference sequence). V was pared by 4 bases and J by 5 bases, with 14 bases between. The CDR3: CASSSTRDWTEAFF. In DNA, the CDR3 is TGTGCCAGCAGCTCCACCCGGGATTGGACTGAAGCTTTCTTT.

CDR3 protein: CASSLLARASSYEQYF. For the CDR3, the DNA is TGTGCCAGCAGCTTACTAGCGAGAGCCAGCTCCTACGAGCAGTACTTC. This sequence joins TRBV13 and TRBJ2-7, with a possible D match to TRBD2 (6 bases). Per the germline V gene, CDR1 is PRHDT and CDR2 is FYEKMQ (reference sequence). This CDR3 is 16 amino acids long. With 2 bases removed from V and 0 bases from J, the gap between germline ends came to 14 bases.

J is TRBJ2-5 and V is TRBV6-1, with D possibly being TRBD1 (6 bases). The V end was cut by 5 bases, the J end by 2 bases, with 9 bases between. This CDR3 contains 13 residues. Germline values: CDR1 MNHNS, CDR2 SASEGT. The CDR3 bases are TGTGCCAGCAGTCACAGGGAGCAAGAGACCCAGTACTTC. Residues: CASSHREQETQYF.

The V and J genes are TRBV11-3 and TRBJ2-1; 7 bases are shared with TRBD1. V was pared by 5 bases and J by 9 bases, with 10 bases of the junction left unmatched. The CDR3 has 14 amino acids. CDR1 SGHNT and CDR2 YENEEA come from the germline V gene. The CDR3 is CASSLQGGPSEQFF. In nucleotides, the CDR3 is TGTGCCAGCAGCCTACAAGGGGGCCCGAGTGAGCAGTTCTTC.

The rearrangement uses TRBV20-1 and TRBJ1-2; D remains ambiguous. The germline V gene has CDR1 DFQATT and CDR2 SNEGSKA (reference sequence). Trimming stripped 0 bases from V and 4 bases from J, with 3 bases between. The CDR3 sequence is 11 residues long. CDR3 residues: CSARDSYGYTF. For the CDR3, the DNA is TGCAGTGCTAGAGACAGCTATGGCTACACCTTC.

This chain uses TRBV5-1 with TRBJ2-3, with D possibly being TRBD2 (5 bases). Germline values: CDR1 SGHRS, CDR2 YFSETQ. The CDR3 is made up of 15 amino acids. V was trimmed by 2 bases and J by 9 bases, leaving 19 bases between them. The CDR3 region is CASSLTGSPNPTQYF. The CDR3 DNA reads as TGCGCCAGCAGCTTAACGGGGTCCCCAAATCCCACGCAGTATTTT.

The chain is built from TRBV2 and TRBJ2-3; a weak D match, TRBD2 (5 bases). Trimming removed 6 bases at V and 0 bases at J, with 7 bases between. The germline gives CDR1 SNHLY, CDR2 FYNNEI. The CDR3 is made up of 13 amino acids. The DNA for the CDR3 is TGTGCCAGCAGGGACTGGAGCACAGATACGCAGTATTTT. Amino acids: CASRDWSTDTQYF.

The V call is TRBV25-1, the J call TRBJ1-1, with D perhaps matching TRBD1 (6 bases). The CDR3 consists of 15 residues. V shed 4 bases and J shed 2 bases, with 14 bases lying between them. Germline loops: CDR1 MGHDK, CDR2 SYGVNS. Written as DNA, the CDR3 is TGTGCCAGCAGTGCAGAAGGGGGGGGAAACACTGAAGCTTTCTTT. Its translation is CASSAEGGGNTEAFF.

The chain joins TRBV6-6 to TRBJ2-1; TRBD2 might be the D (6 bases). This CDR3 comprises 14 residues. V was clipped by 6 bases and J by 2 bases, with 11 bases between them. Germline CDR1 is MNHNY and CDR2 is SVGAGI (reference sequence). The CDR3 region has the DNA TGTGCCAGCAGATTTAGCGGTACCTACAATGAGCAGTTCTTC. Protein product: CASRFSGTYNEQFF.

This clone was seen more than once but under ten times. The CDR3 region has the DNA TGTGCCAGCAGCCGGGACAGTAAAACGGGGTTCTTC. Translation: CASSRDSKTGFF. V is TRBV7-2 and J is TRBJ2-1, with 7 bases fitting TRBD1. Germline V gene lookup returns CDR1 SGHTA and CDR2 FQGNSA. The CDR3 totals 12 residues. V shed 5 bases, J shed 15 bases, and the junction held 10 bases outside the gene matches.

A single count supports this clone. The chain links TRBV29-1 to TRBJ2-1; a weak D match, TRBD1 (6 bases). The length of the CDR3 is 15 residues. Germline values: CDR1 SQVTM, CDR2 ANQGSEA. Deletions cut 3 bases from V and 2 bases from J, with 14 bases between. CDR3 in amino acids: CSVDRPGVPYNEQFF. In nucleotides, the CDR3 is TGCAGCGTTGATAGGCCAGGGGTTCCCTACAATGAGCAGTTCTTC.

This sequence joins TRBV7-2 and TRBJ2-7; TRBD1 matches at 9 bases. J was trimmed by 7 bases and V by 1 base; bases with no gene match: 11. Per the germline V gene, CDR1 is SGHTA and CDR2 is FQGNSA. The CDR3 covers 16 residues. CDR3 in DNA: TGTGCCAGCAGCTTAGACAGTGGGACAGGGAGGACTGAGCAGTACTTC. This translates into CASSLDSGTGRTEQYF.

The chain carries TRBV4-2 and TRBJ2-6; 9 bases align to TRBD1. Germline trimming cut 4 bases from V and 2 bases from J; bases unmatched to any gene: 3. Germline V gene data show CDR1 as LGHNA and CDR2 as YNFKEQ. This CDR3 has 16 residues. The CDR3 DNA reads TGTGCCAGCAGCCTCGGACAGGGGACTGGGGCCAACGTCCTGACTTTC. Amino acids: CASSLGQGTGANVLTF.

The chain employs TRBV9 and TRBJ2-1; D is possibly TRBD1 (6 bases). This CDR3 spans 15 amino acids. Trimming shortened V by 0 bases and J by 3 bases, and 10 bases separated the two germline ends. Germline assignment: CDR1 SGDLS and CDR2 YYNGEE. The CDR3 nucleotides read TGTGCCAGCAGCGTAGACCAGGGGCGCTACAATGAGCAGTTCTTC. The encoded protein is CASSVDQGRYNEQFF.